Listed below are T cell receptor beta chains from one sample, sequenced in a study of PD-L1 blockade in urothelial cancer. The table came from immunoSEQ multiplex PCR; TCRdb's copy has only in-frame clones and leaves some out. The sample includes 13,000 to 15,000 clones, 70% to 90% of them seen just once. This sample comprised PBMCs, obtained around atezolizumab (anti-PD-L1) treatment. The receptors stem from a man between 65 and 85 years old with urothelial cancer. CDR3s include the opening cysteine and the closing phenylalanine or tryptophan.

V: TRBV7-9
J: TRBJ1-1
CDR3: CASSLEEGTEAFF

V: TRBV6-5
J: TRBJ2-1
CDR3: CASSGTGGYYNEQFF

V: TRBV10-1
J: TRBJ1-5
CDR3: CANDRDRRSNQPQHF

V: TRBV21-1
J: TRBJ2-7
CDR3: CASSKALLRQGIEYSYEQYF

V: TRBV27
J: TRBJ1-3
CDR3: CASSSGSSGNTIYF

V: TRBV10-2
J: TRBJ2-2
CDR3: CASTDRGGQTGELFF

V: TRBV21-1
J: TRBJ2-6
CDR3: CASTELGSGANVLTF

V: TRBV29-1
J: TRBJ2-1
CDR3: CSVPAQGAGNYNEQFF

V: TRBV2
J: TRBJ1-1
CDR3: CASSFTVDTEAFF

V: TRBV4-1
J: TRBJ1-5
CDR3: CASSQVADSNQPQHF

V: TRBV23-1
J: TRBJ1-5
CDR3: CASSPGGRQPQHF

V: TRBV19
J: TRBJ1-5
CDR3: CASSIDWRSLNQPQHF

V: TRBV27
J: TRBJ2-5
CDR3: CASRTSGGETQYF

V: TRBV5-1
J: TRBJ1-1
CDR3: CASSLGQGAGRTEAFF

V: TRBV7-2
J: TRBJ1-1
CDR3: CASSFRVSEAFF

V: TRBV4-1
J: TRBJ1-5
CDR3: CASSQTVQGDQPQHF

V: TRBV9
J: TRBJ2-3
CDR3: CASSFSVPSTDTQYF

V: TRBV5-5
J: TRBJ2-7
CDR3: CASSSAGLAGDYLRGQYF

V: TRBV19
J: TRBJ1-1
CDR3: CASSIETGKEGVNTEAFF

V: TRBV6-1
J: TRBJ1-1
CDR3: CASSEVIRGTEAFF

V: TRBV11-2
J: TRBJ1-1
CDR3: CASSLEFGRKNTEAFF

V: TRBV27
J: TRBJ2-1
CDR3: CATAPDSVPSRFF

V: TRBV21-1
J: TRBJ1-4
CDR3: CASSNQTGVYEKLFF

V: TRBV7-9
J: TRBJ1-1
CDR3: CASSPPGNTEAFF